This T cell receptor (beta chain) was identified during a study of blood T cell repertoires in COVID-19. Study details: Specimens from acute and convalescent COVID-19 originated in the United States, Italy and Spain. T cells, B-cell-depleted T cells, or PBMCs supplied cDNA or gDNA.

This CDR3 has 16 amino acids. Germline values: CDR1 SGHAT, CDR2 FQDESV (reference sequence). The V and J ends lost 1 base and 9 bases respectively, with 20 bases between them. This clone was recorded once. Original processing methods: Researchers report that nucleated cell counts were estimated from reference gene primer amplification. Produced via immunoSEQ multiplex PCR; TCRdb's table is partial and in-frame only. V and J calls and clone size are given by that table; D and trimming were obtained from the DNA. The repertoire holds 60,000 to 85,000 clones, with 75% as singletons. The clonotype was recovered from a man between 70 and 80 years old with acute or convalescent COVID-19. Sequencing was performed on peripheral blood. The chain links TRBV11-1 to TRBJ2-3; possible D gene TRBD2, 7 bases. The CDR3 here is CASSLGGGGPLVTQYF. DNA of the CDR3: TGTGCCAGCAGCTTAGGAGGCGGGGGCCCCCTTGTGACGCAGTATTTT.